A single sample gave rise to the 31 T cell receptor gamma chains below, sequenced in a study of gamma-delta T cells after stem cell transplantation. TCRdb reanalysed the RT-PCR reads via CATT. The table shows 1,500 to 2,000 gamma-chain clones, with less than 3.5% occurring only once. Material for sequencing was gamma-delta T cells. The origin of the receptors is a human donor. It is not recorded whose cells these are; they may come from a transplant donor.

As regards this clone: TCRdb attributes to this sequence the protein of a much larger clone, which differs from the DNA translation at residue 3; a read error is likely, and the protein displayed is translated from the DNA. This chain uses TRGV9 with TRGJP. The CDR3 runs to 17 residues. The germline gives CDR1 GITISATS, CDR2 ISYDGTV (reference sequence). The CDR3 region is CASWGVHQELGKKIKVF. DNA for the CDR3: TGTGCCTCGTGGGGGGTCCATCAAGAGTTGGGCAAAAAAATCAAGGTATTT.

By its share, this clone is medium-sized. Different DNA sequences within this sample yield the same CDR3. This chain's CDR3 is CALWEYQELGKKIKVF. CDR3 DNA: TGTGCCTTGTGGGAGTATCAAGAGTTGGGCAAAAAAATCAAGGTATTT. This chain links TRGV9 with TRGJP. Germline V CDR1 and CDR2: GITISATS, ISYDGTV (reference sequence). V lost 3 bases to trimming and J lost 4 bases; unmatched junction nucleotides: 3. This CDR3 contains 16 residues.

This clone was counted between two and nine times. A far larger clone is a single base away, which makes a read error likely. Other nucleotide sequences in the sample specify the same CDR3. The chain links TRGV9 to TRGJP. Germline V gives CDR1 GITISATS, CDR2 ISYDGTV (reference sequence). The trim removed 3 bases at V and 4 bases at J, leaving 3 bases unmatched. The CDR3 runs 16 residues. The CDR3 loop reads CALWEIQELGKKIKVF. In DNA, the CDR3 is TGTGCCTTGTGGGAGATTCAAGAGTTGGGCAAAAAAATCAAGGTATTT.

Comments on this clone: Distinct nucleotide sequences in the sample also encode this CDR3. The CDR3: CALWEASQELGKKIKVF. CDR3 in DNA: TGTGCCTTGTGGGAGGCGTCTCAAGAGTTGGGCAAAAAAATCAAGGTATTT. This chain links TRGV9 with TRGJP. Germline V gene sequence: CDR1 GITISATS, CDR2 ISYDGTV (reference sequence). The V segment lost 2 bases and the J segment 4 bases; nucleotides outside the gene matches: 5. The CDR3 contains 17 residues.

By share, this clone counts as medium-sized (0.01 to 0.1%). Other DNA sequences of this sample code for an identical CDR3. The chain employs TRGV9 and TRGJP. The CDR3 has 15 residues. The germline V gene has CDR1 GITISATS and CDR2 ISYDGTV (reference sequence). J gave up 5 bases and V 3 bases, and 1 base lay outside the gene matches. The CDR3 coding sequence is TGTGCCTTGTGGGAGAAAGAGTTGGGCAAAAAAATCAAGGTATTT. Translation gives CALWEKELGKKIKVF.

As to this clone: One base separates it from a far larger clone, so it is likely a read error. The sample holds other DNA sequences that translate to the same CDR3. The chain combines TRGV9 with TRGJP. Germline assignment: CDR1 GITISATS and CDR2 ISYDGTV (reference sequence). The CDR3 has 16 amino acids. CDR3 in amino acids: CALWAIGELGKKIKVF. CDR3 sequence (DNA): TGTGCCCTGTGGGCGATAGGAGAGTTGGGCAAAAAAATCAAGGTATTT.

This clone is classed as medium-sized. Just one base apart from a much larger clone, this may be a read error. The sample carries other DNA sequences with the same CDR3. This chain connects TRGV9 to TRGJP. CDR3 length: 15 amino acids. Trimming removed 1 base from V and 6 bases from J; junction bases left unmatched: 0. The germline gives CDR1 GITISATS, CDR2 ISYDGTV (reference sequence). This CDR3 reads CALWEVELGKKIKVF. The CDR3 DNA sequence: TGTGCCTTGTGGGAGGTAGAGTTGGGCAAAAAAATCAAGGTATTT.

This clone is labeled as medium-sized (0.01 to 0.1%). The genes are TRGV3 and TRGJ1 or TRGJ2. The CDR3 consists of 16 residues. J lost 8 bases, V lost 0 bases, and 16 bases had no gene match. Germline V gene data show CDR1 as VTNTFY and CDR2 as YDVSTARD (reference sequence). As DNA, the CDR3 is TGTGCCACCTGGGACAGGCCCCGATCGGTTTACGATAAGAAACTCTTT. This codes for CATWDRPRSVYDKKLF.

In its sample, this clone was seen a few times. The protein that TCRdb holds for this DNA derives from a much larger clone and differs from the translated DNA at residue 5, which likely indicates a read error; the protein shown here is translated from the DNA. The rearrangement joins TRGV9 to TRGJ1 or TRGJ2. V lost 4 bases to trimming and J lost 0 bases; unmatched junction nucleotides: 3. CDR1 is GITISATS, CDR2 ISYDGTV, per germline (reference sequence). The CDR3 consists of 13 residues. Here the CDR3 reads CALWDLNYYKKLF. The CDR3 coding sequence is TGTGCCTTGTGGGACCTGAATTATTATAAGAAACTCTTT.

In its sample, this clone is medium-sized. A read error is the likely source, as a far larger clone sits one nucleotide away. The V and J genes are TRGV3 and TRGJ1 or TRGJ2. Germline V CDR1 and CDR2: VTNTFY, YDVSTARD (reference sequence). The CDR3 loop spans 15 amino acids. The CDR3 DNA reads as TGTGCCACCTGGGGCAGGCAGAGGTTATATTATAAGAAACTCTTT. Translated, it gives CATWGRQRLYYKKLF.

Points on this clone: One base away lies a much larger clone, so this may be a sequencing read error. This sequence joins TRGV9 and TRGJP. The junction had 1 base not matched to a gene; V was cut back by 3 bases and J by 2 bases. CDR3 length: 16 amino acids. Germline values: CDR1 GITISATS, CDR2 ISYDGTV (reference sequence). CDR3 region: CALWERQELGKKIKVF. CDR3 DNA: TGTGCCTTGTGGGAGCGGCAAGAGTTGGGCAAAAAAATCAAGGTATTT.

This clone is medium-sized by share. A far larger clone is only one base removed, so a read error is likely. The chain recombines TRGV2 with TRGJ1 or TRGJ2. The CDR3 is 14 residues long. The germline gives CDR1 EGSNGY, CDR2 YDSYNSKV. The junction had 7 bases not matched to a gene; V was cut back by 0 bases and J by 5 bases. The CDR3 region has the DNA TGTGCCACCTGGGACGGGCCGATGCATTATAAGAAACTCTTT. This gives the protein CATWDGPMHYKKLF.

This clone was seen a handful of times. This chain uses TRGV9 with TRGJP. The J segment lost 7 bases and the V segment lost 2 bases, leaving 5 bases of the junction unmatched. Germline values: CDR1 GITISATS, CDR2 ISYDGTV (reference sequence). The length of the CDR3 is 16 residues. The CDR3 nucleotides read TGTGCCTTGTGGGAGGCCCTGGAGTTGGGCAAAAAAATCAAGGTATTT. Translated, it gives CALWEALELGKKIKVF.

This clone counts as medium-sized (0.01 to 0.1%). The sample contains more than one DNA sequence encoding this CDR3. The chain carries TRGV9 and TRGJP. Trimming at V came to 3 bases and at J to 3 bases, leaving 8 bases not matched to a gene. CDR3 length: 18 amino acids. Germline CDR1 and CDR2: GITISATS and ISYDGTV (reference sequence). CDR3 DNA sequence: TGTGCCTTGTGGGAGCCCACGGTGCAAGAGTTGGGCAAAAAAATCAAGGTATTT. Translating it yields CALWEPTVQELGKKIKVF.

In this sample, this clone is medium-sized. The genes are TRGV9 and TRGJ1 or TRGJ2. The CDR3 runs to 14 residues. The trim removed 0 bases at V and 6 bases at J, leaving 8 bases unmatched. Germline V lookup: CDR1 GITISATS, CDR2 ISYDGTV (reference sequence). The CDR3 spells CALWEVGGVYKKLF. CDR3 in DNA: TGTGCCTTGTGGGAGGTGGGGGGCGTTTATAAGAAACTCTTT.

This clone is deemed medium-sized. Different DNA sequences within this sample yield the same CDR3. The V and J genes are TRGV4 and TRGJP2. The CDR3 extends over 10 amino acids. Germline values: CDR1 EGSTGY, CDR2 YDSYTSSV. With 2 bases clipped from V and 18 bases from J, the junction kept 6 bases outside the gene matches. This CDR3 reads CATWDAKETF. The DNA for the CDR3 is TGTGCCACCTGGGATGCCAAAGAGACGTTT.

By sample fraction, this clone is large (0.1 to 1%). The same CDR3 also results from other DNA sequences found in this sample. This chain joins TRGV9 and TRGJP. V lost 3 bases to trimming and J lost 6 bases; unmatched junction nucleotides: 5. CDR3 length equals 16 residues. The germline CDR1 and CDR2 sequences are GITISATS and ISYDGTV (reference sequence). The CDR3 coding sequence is TGTGCCTTGTGGGAGAATAGAGAGTTGGGCAAAAAAATCAAGGTATTT. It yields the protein CALWENRELGKKIKVF.

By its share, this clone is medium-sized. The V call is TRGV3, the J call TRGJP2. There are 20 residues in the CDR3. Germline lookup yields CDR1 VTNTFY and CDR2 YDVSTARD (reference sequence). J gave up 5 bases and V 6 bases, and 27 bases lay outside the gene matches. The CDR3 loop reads CATWWPPGTGKVKSDWIKTF. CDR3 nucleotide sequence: TGTGCCACCTGGTGGCCACCTGGGACAGGCAAAGTGAAGAGTGATTGGATCAAGACGTTT.

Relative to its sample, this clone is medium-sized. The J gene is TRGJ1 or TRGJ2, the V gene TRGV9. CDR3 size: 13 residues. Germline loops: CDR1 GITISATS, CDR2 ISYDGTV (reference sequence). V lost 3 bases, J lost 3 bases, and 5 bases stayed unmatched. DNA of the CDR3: TGTGCCTTGTGGGAGTCGACTTATTATAAGAAACTCTTT. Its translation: CALWESTYYKKLF.

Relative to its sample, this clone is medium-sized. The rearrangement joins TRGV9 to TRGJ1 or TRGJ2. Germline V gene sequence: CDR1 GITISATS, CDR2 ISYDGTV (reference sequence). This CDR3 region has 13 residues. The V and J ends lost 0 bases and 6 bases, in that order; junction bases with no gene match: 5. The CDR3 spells CALWEVRPYKKLF. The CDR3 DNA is TGTGCCTTGTGGGAGGTGCGGCCTTATAAGAAACTCTTT.

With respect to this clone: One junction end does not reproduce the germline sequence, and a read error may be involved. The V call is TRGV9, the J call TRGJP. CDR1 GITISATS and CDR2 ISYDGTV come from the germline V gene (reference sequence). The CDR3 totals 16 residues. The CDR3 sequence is CALWERNELGKKIKVF. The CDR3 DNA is TGTGCCTTGTGGGAACGGAATGAGTTAGGCAAAAAAATCAAGGTATTT.

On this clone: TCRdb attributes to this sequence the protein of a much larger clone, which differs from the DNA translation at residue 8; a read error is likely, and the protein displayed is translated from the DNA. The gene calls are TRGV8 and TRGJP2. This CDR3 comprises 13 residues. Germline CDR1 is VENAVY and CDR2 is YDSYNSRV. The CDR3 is CATWESSGWIKTF. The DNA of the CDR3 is TGTGCCACCTGGGAGAGTAGTGGTTGGATCAAGACGTTT.

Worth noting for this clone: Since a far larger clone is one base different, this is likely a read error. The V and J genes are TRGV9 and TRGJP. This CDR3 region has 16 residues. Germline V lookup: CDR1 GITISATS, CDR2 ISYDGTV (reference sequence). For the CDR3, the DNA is TGTGCCTTGTGGGGGGTGCAAGAGTTGGGCAAAAAAATCAAGGTATTT. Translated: CALWGVQELGKKIKVF.

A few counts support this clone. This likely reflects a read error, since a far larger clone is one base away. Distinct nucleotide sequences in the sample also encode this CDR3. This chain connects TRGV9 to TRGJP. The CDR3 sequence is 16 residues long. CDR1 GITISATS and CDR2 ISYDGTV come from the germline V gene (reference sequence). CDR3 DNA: TGTGCCTTGTGGGAGAGTCAAGAGCTGGGCAAAAAAATCAAGGTATTT. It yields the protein CALWESQELGKKIKVF.

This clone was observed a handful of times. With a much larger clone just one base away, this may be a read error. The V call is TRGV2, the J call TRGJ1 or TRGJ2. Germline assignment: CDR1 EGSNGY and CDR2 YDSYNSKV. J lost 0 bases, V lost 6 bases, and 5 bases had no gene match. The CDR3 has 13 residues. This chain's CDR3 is CATWKKNYYKKLF. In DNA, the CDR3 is TGTGCCACCTGGAAAAAGAATTATTATAAGAAACTCTTT.

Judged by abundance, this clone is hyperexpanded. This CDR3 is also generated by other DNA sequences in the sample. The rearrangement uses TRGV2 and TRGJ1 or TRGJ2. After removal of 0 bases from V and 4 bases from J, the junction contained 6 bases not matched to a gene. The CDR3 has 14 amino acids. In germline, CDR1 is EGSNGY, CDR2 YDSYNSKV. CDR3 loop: CATWDGPMYYKKLF. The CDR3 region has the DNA TGTGCCACCTGGGACGGGCCGATGTATTATAAGAAACTCTTT.

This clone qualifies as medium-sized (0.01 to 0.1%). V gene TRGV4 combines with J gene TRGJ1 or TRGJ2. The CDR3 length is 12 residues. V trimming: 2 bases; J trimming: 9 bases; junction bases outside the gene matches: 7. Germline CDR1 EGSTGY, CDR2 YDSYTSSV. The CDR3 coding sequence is TGTGCCACCTGGGATGAAGACGCTAAGAAACTCTTT. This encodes CATWDEDAKKLF.

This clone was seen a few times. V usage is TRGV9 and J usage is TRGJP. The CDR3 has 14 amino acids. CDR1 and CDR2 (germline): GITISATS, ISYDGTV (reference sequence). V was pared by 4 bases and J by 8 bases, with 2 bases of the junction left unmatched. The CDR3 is CALWDQLGKKIKVF. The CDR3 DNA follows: TGTGCCTTGTGGGACCAGTTGGGCAAAAAAATCAAGGTATTT.

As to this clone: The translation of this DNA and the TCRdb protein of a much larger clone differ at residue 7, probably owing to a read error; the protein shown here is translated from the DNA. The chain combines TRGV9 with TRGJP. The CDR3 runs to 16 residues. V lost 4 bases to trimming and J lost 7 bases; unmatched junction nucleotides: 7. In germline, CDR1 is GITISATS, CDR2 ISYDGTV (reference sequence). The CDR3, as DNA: TGTGCCTTGTGGGACCCGGGGGAGTTGGGCAAAAAAATCAAGGTATTT. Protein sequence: CALWDPGELGKKIKVF.

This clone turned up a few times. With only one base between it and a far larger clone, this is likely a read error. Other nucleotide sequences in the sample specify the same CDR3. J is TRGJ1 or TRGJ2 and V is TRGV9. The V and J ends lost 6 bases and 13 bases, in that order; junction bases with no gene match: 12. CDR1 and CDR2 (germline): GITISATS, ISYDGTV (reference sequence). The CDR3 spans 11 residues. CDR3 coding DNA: TGTGCCTTGTGGACTGCGATCAAAAAACTCTTT. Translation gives CALWTAIKKLF.

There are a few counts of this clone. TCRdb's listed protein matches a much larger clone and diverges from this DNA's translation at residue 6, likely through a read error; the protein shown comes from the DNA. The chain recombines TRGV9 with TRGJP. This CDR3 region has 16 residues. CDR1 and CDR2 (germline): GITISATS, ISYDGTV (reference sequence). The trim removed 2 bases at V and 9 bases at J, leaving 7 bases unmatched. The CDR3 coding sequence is TGTGCCTTGTGGGAGGCGCAATGGTTGGGCAAAAAAATCAAGGTATTT. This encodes CALWEAQWLGKKIKVF.